The source of this T cell receptor beta chain is a study of blood T cell repertoires in COVID-19. Study information: Samples taken during acute and convalescent COVID-19 were collected in the United States, Italy and Spain. Nucleic acid was either cDNA or gDNA, and it came from T cells, B-cell-depleted T cells, or PBMCs.

This clone turned up a few times. TCRdb's table, derived via immunoSEQ multiplex PCR, lists solely in-frame clones and lacks some. This table holds 43,000 or so clones, about four fifths found once. Sequencing input: peripheral blood. This clonotype was sampled from an older woman with acute or convalescent COVID-19.

CDR3 sequence: CASRGTTNEKLFF. Here the CDR3 DNA reads TGTGCCTCCAGGGGTACAACTAATGAAAAACTGTTTTTT. This chain connects TRBV9 to TRBJ1-4; a weak D match, TRBD1 (6 bases). The CDR3 has 13 residues. CDR1 and CDR2 (germline): SGDLS, YYNGEE. V was cut by 10 bases and J by 0 bases, with 10 bases left in between. The full variable domain, rest sourced from reference TRBV9 and TRBJ1-4, is DSGVTQTPKHLITATGQRVTLRCSPRSGDLSVYWYQQSLDQGLQFLIQYYNGEERAKGNILERFSAQQFPDLHSELNLSSLELGDSALYFCASRGTTNEKLFFGSGTQLSVL.